Listed here are 4 T cell receptor beta chains from one sample, sequenced in a study of shared clonotypes between healthy human individuals. Profiling relied on immunoSEQ multiplex PCR, and the TCRdb table lists in-frame clones only, not all of them. The sample includes about 2.2 million clones, 90% to 95% of them seen just once. CD45RO-negative CD8 cells positively selected for CCR7 made up the naive population, which excluded terminally differentiated effector memory CD45RA+ cells. The sample comprised naive CD8+ T cells from PBMCs. The receptors derive from a man aged 18 to 29 in good health. Some clones in this sample may be carry-over from other donors' samples.

The V and J genes are TRBV5-1 and TRBJ1-1; D may be TRBD1 (5 bases). Germline assignment: CDR1 SGHRS and CDR2 YFSETQ. This CDR3 spans 15 amino acids. The V end lost 1 base, the J end lost 4 bases, and 14 bases lay between the germline ends. The CDR3 DNA reads TGCGCCAGCAGCTTGACAGGCCCCGGGGGCACTGAAGCTTTCTTT. Translation gives CASSLTGPGGTEAFF.

The chain combines TRBV27 with TRBJ2-7, with 8 bases lining up with TRBD2. Germline V gene lookup returns CDR1 MNHEY and CDR2 SMNVEV (reference sequence). The CDR3 spans 12 residues. With V trimmed by 6 bases and J by 6 bases, 4 bases remained unmatched. The CDR3 region has the DNA TGTGCCAGCAGGATAGCGGGACGCGAGCAGTACTTC. It translates to CASRIAGREQYF.

This chain connects TRBV5-8 to TRBJ2-2, with 8 bases that match TRBD2. This CDR3 region has 14 residues. V trimming: 3 bases; J trimming: 6 bases; junction bases outside the gene matches: 4. Looked up from germline, CDR1 is SGHTS and CDR2 is YDEGEE. The CDR3: CASSSGGVAGELFF. Written as DNA, the CDR3 is TGTGCCAGCAGCTCGGGAGGGGTTGCCGGGGAGCTGTTTTTT.

The chain is built from TRBV6-5 and TRBJ2-1; D gene unclear. Per the germline V gene, CDR1 is MNHEY and CDR2 is SVGAGI. Trimming removed 4 bases at V and 4 bases at J, with 8 bases between. This CDR3 has 13 residues. The CDR3 sequence is CASSSIQYNEQFF. In DNA, the CDR3 is TGTGCCAGCAGTTCAATCCAGTACAATGAGCAGTTCTTC.